This T cell receptor (beta chain) came from a study of T-cell reconstitution after alpha-beta-depleted transplantation in children. Construction of the TCRbeta library involved unique molecular identifiers. Each CDR3 protein is one row after TCRdb ran MiXCR on the PCR reads. The table records about 360,000 distinct CDR3 sequences, about 14% of them present only once. This clonotype occurred a few times. Trimming stripped 3 bases from V and 3 bases from J, with 9 bases between. Germline V gene lookup returns CDR1 DFQATT and CDR2 SNEGSKA (reference sequence). The CDR3 runs 12 residues. The sample here was PBMCs, taken from the stem cell graft. The chain employs TRBV20-1 and TRBJ2-7, with D perhaps TRBD2 (6 bases). This receptor was taken from a human donor who donated a stem cell graft to a child with Fanconi anemia. DNA of the CDR3: TGCAGTGCTAGGGACTACAACTACGAGCAGTACTTC. Protein product: CSARDYNYEQYF.